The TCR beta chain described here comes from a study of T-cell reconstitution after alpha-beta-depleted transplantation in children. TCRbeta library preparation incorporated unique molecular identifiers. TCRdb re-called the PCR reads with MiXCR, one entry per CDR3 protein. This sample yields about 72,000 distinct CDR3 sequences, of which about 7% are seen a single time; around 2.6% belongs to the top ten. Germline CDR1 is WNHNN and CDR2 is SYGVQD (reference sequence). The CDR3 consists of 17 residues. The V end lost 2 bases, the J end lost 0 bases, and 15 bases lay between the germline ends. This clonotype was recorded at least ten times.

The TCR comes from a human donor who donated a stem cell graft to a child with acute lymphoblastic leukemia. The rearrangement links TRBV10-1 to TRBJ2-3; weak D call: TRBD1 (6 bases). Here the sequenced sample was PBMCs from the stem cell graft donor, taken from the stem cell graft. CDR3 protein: CASSEGRQAISTDTQYF. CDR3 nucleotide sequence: TGCGCCAGCAGTGAGGGTCGACAGGCGATTAGCACAGATACGCAGTATTTT.